This entry lists 30 T cell receptor beta chains sequenced from one sample in a study of OX40 agonist ivuxolimab in advanced cancers. The repertoire was sequenced with immunoSEQ multiplex PCR; TCRdb's copy has only in-frame clones and lacks some. The sample lists 77,000 or so clones, under 95% occurring once. Sequencing was performed on CD4+ or CD8+ T cells sorted from blood, taken in a trial of the OX40 agonist ivuxolimab. The source of these receptors is an adult with an advanced solid tumor such as melanoma, head and neck, liver or kidney cancer.

The V and J genes are TRBV19 and TRBJ2-3; 7 bases are a match to TRBD1. Germline trimming cut 3 bases from V and 4 bases from J; bases unmatched to any gene: 7. CDR3 size: 15 residues. The germline CDR1 and CDR2 sequences are LNHDA and SQIVND (reference sequence). The CDR3 reads CASSIRQGAADTQYF. CDR3 nucleotide sequence: TGTGCCAGTAGTATCAGACAGGGTGCGGCAGATACGCAGTATTTT.

The chain uses TRBV7-2 and TRBJ2-1; 10 nucleotides match TRBD2. Germline V CDR1 and CDR2: SGHTA, FQGNSA. The CDR3 sequence is 15 residues long. The V segment lost 5 bases and the J segment 5 bases; nucleotides outside the gene matches: 6. The CDR3 here is CASSHSGGLNNEQFF. CDR3 sequence (DNA): TGTGCCAGCAGCCATAGCGGGGGGCTAAACAATGAGCAGTTCTTC.

V is TRBV4-1 and J is TRBJ2-1; D may be TRBD1 (6 bases). V shed 6 bases and J shed 0 bases, with 15 bases lying between them. The CDR3 extends over 16 amino acids. Germline V lookup: CDR1 MGHRA, CDR2 YSYEKL. The CDR3 region is CASRPLTDSSYNEQFF. As DNA, the CDR3 is TGCGCCAGCAGACCTCTGACGGACAGCTCCTACAATGAGCAGTTCTTC.

The chain has TRBV2 and TRBJ2-7; possibly TRBD2 for D (6 bases). The CDR3 covers 11 residues. CDR1 is SNHLY and CDR2 is FYNNEI in the germline V gene. Trimming shortened V by 10 bases and J by 7 bases, and 14 bases separated the two germline ends. Here the CDR3 DNA reads TGTGCCACCTACGGGGGTTTTGAGCAGTACTTC. This sequence encodes CATYGGFEQYF.

This clone was observed a handful of times. V and J are TRBV2 and TRBJ2-2, with a tentative D call TRBD1 (5 bases). Trimming removed 4 bases at V and 2 bases at J, with 8 bases between. This CDR3 has 14 amino acids. Germline V gene sequence: CDR1 SNHLY, CDR2 FYNNEI. The CDR3 region is CASSVGANTGELFF. The CDR3 DNA is TGTGCCAGCAGTGTAGGGGCAAACACCGGGGAGCTGTTTTTT. Together with reference TRBV2 and TRBJ2-2, the CDR3 gives the full variable domain: EPEVTQTPSHQVTQMGQEVILRCVPISNHLYFYWYRQILGQKVEFLVSFYNNEISEKSEIFDDQFSVERPDGSNFTLKIRSTKLEDSAMYFCASSVGANTGELFFGEGSRLTVL.

J is TRBJ2-1 and V is TRBV7-2; D not certain. The CDR3 sequence is 16 residues long. Trimming took off 1 base at V and 9 bases at J, with 19 bases between the two ends. Per germline, CDR1 SGHTA and CDR2 FQGNSA. The CDR3 loop is CASSLGVQMGSGEQFF. In DNA form, the CDR3 reads TGTGCCAGCAGCTTAGGAGTTCAAATGGGGTCCGGTGAGCAGTTCTTC.

This sequence joins TRBV11-3 and TRBJ2-2; tentative D call: TRBD2 (5 bases). V lost 0 bases to trimming and J lost 7 bases, with 12 bases between them. The CDR3 spans 15 residues. From germline, CDR1 is SGHNT and CDR2 YENEEA. The CDR3 loop reads CASSLDLAGIGELFF. The CDR3 DNA sequence: TGTGCCAGCAGCTTAGATCTAGCTGGTATCGGGGAGCTGTTTTTT.

The CDR3 nucleotides are TGTGCCAGCAGTGAAGGGGCAGTAGGCACAGATACGCAGTATTTT. Translating gives CASSEGAVGTDTQYF. This rearrangement joins TRBV6-1 to TRBJ2-3; no firm D call. This CDR3 contains 15 residues. The V end lost 1 base, the J end lost 1 base, and 9 bases lay between the germline ends. Germline CDR1 and CDR2: MNHNS and SASEGT.

V and J are TRBV14 and TRBJ2-6; D gene unclear. The CDR3 is 15 residues long. Trimming shortened V by 1 base and J by 0 bases, and 4 bases separated the two germline ends. Germline CDR1 is SGHDN and CDR2 is FVKESK. As DNA, the CDR3 is TGTGCCAGCAGCCAAGCTCTCTCTGGGGCCAACGTCCTGACTTTC. It codes for CASSQALSGANVLTF.

V is TRBV2 and J is TRBJ1-3; 7 bases are shared with TRBD1. The CDR3 contains 14 residues. The ends lost 5 bases at V and 4 bases at J; junction bases unmatched: 5. Per the germline V gene, CDR1 is SNHLY and CDR2 is FYNNEI. The CDR3 DNA sequence: TGTGCCAGCAGTTTGGAGGGACAGGGAAACACCATATATTTT. It specifies CASSLEGQGNTIYF.

V gene TRBV15 combines with J gene TRBJ2-3, with unresolved D. Germline assignment: CDR1 LNHNV and CDR2 YYDKDF (reference sequence). This CDR3 has 16 residues. V was clipped by 2 bases and J by 2 bases, with 14 bases between them. CDR3 sequence: CATSRPTLGTTDTQYF. The CDR3, as DNA: TGTGCCACCAGCAGACCTACGCTAGGCACCACAGATACGCAGTATTTT.

The CDR3 DNA is TGTGCCAGCAGCGCCGACGGGGGCGACAATGGCTACACCTTC. Amino acid sequence: CASSADGGDNGYTF. The V gene is TRBV7-9, the J gene TRBJ1-2; perhaps TRBD1 as D (6 bases). Trimming shortened V by 5 bases and J by 6 bases, and 16 bases separated the two germline ends. The CDR3 is made up of 14 amino acids. Germline V gene lookup returns CDR1 SEHNR and CDR2 FQNEAQ (reference sequence). The complete variable domain, with remaining parts taken from reference TRBV7-9 and TRBJ1-2, reads DTGVSQNPRHKITKRGQNVTFRCDPISEHNRLYWYRQTLGQGPEFLTYFQNEAQLEKSRLLSDRFSAERPKGSFSTLEIQRTEQGDSAMYLCASSADGGDNGYTFGSGTRLTVV.

The chain links TRBV5-1 to TRBJ1-3; D is undetermined. This CDR3 has 15 residues. Germline CDR1 and CDR2: SGHRS and YFSETQ. The V gene lost 4 bases and the J gene lost 4 bases, with 15 bases spanning the gap. CDR3: CASSPLPRAGNTIYF. The DNA of the CDR3 is TGCGCCAGCAGCCCCCTGCCCCGGGCAGGAAACACCATATATTTT.

The V gene is TRBV11-2, the J gene TRBJ2-1, with 9 positions matching TRBD2. The length of the CDR3 is 18 residues. Losses at the gene ends were 0 bases for V and 4 bases for J; bases not matched to a gene: 10. Germline assignment: CDR1 SGHAT and CDR2 FQNNGV. CDR3 DNA: TGTGCCAGCAGCTTAGATGGGATAGCGGGAGTTCGATACAATGAGCAGTTCTTC. Translating gives CASSLDGIAGVRYNEQFF.

The genes are TRBV7-9 and TRBJ2-2; D perhaps matches TRBD1 (7 bases). Germline V gene lookup returns CDR1 SEHNR and CDR2 FQNEAQ (reference sequence). With 4 bases removed from V and 4 bases from J, the gap between germline ends came to 16 bases. The length of the CDR3 is 16 residues. The chain's CDR3 is CASSYPRQGGTGELFF. In nucleotides, the CDR3 is TGTGCCAGCAGCTACCCTCGACAGGGAGGCACCGGGGAGCTGTTTTTT.

The chain has TRBV20-1 and TRBJ2-3, with D hard to call. The germline CDR1 and CDR2 sequences are DFQATT and SNEGSKA (reference sequence). Trimming stripped 6 bases from V and 6 bases from J, with 10 bases between. This CDR3 has 11 residues. The CDR3 spells CSADLGDTQYF. The CDR3 region has the DNA TGCAGTGCAGACTTAGGGGATACGCAGTATTTT.

The chain joins TRBV6-5 to TRBJ1-2; 7 bases match TRBD1. Unmatched junction bases numbered 9, after V lost 8 bases and J lost 6 bases. The germline gives CDR1 MNHEY, CDR2 SVGAGI. This CDR3 is built from 13 residues. CDR3 sequence reads: CASGLQGRNGYTF. The CDR3 nucleotides read TGTGCCAGCGGATTACAGGGGCGAAATGGCTACACCTTC.

In this sample, this clone turned up once. V gene TRBV10-3 combines with J gene TRBJ2-3; no firm D call. CDR1 and CDR2 from the germline V gene are ENHRY and SYGVKD. The germline V and J ends were trimmed by 9 bases and 2 bases, with 15 bases remaining between them. This CDR3 is 14 amino acids long. The CDR3 DNA reads as TGTGCCATAACGGACGGAGACCACACAGATACGCAGTATTTT. Protein product: CAITDGDHTDTQYF.

V usage is TRBV5-1 and J usage is TRBJ2-3, with 9 bases matching TRBD2. The CDR3 is 15 amino acids. V trimming: 4 bases; J trimming: 2 bases; junction bases outside the gene matches: 5. Germline assignment: CDR1 SGHRS and CDR2 YFSETQ. CDR3 sequence reads: CASSGSGRFTDTQYF. As DNA, the CDR3 is TGCGCCAGCAGCGGGAGCGGGAGGTTCACAGATACGCAGTATTTT.

This sequence joins TRBV28 and TRBJ2-7; D ambiguous. From germline, CDR1 is MDHEN and CDR2 SYDVKM. This CDR3 is built from 11 residues. V dropped 6 bases and J dropped 4 bases, with 7 bases sitting between them. The CDR3 coding sequence is TGTGCCAGCAGCCAGCCTTACGAGCAGTACTTC. It yields the protein CASSQPYEQYF.

This clone was seen a single time. V is TRBV11-1 and J is TRBJ1-1; unclear D gene. Germline CDR1 SGHAT, CDR2 FQDESV (reference sequence). This CDR3 region has 11 residues. Trimming removed 5 bases at V and 3 bases at J, with 4 bases between. DNA for the CDR3: TGTGCCAGCAGCCTTGACACTGAAGCTTTCTTT. This codes for CASSLDTEAFF.

V usage is TRBV19 and J usage is TRBJ2-7; 9 bases fit TRBD2. Germline-derived CDR1 and CDR2 are LNHDA and SQIVND (reference sequence). V shed 2 bases, J shed 5 bases, and the junction held 4 bases outside the gene matches. The CDR3 has 14 residues. The CDR3 sequence is CASSISGRYDEQYF. CDR3 nucleotides: TGTGCCAGTAGTATAAGCGGGAGGTACGACGAGCAGTACTTC.

The gene calls are TRBV29-1 and TRBJ2-2; D is undetermined. Germline loops: CDR1 SQVTM, CDR2 ANQGSEA. The CDR3 runs to 12 residues. Trimming took 5 bases from V and 6 from J, leaving 10 bases between them. The CDR3 sequence is CSVSDPPGELFF. For the CDR3, the DNA is TGCAGCGTTTCCGACCCACCCGGGGAGCTGTTTTTT.

V is TRBV7-2 and J is TRBJ2-1, with unresolved D. The germline V gene has CDR1 SGHTA and CDR2 FQGNSA. The germline V and J ends were trimmed by 6 bases and 0 bases, with 9 bases remaining between them. CDR3 length: 14 residues. The CDR3 region is CASRGRRSYNEQFF. The DNA of the CDR3 is TGTGCCAGCAGAGGGCGCCGCTCCTACAATGAGCAGTTCTTC.

CDR3 region: CASSSRTSGAYEQYF. Here the CDR3 DNA reads TGTGCCAGCAGCTCCCGGACTAGCGGGGCCTACGAGCAGTACTTC. The gene calls are TRBV7-9 and TRBJ2-7; the match to TRBD2 covers 12 bases. Germline V gene sequence: CDR1 SEHNR, CDR2 FQNEAQ (reference sequence). V gave up 4 bases and J gave up 2 bases; unmatched junction bases: 3. CDR3 length: 15 amino acids.

The chain uses TRBV28 and TRBJ2-5, with D hard to call. Trimming took off 7 bases at V and 4 bases at J, with 7 bases between the two ends. Germline V gene data show CDR1 as MDHEN and CDR2 as SYDVKM. The CDR3 totals 11 residues. CDR3 region: CASKSPETQYF. Written as DNA, the CDR3 is TGTGCCAGCAAAAGTCCAGAGACCCAGTACTTC.

The chain carries TRBV18 and TRBJ2-1, with D possibly matching TRBD2 (5 bases). Trimming left V 6 bases short and J 3 bases short, with 18 bases between. The germline CDR1 and CDR2 sequences are KGHSH and LQKENI. The CDR3 sequence is 16 residues long. CDR3 amino acids: CASSGPSGSVYNEQFF. DNA for the CDR3: TGTGCCAGCTCGGGCCCCTCAGGTAGCGTCTACAATGAGCAGTTCTTC.

This clone was counted only a few times. The rearrangement links TRBV5-8 to TRBJ1-4; D is perhaps TRBD1 (5 bases). Germline-derived CDR1 and CDR2 are SGHTS and YDEGEE. Trimming removed 2 bases at V and 13 bases at J, with 18 bases between. This CDR3 is 14 amino acids long. The CDR3 region is CASSFGRALEGLFF. The CDR3 coding sequence is TGTGCCAGCAGCTTCGGCAGGGCTTTAGAGGGACTGTTTTTT.

This clone occurred once. The CDR3 bases are TGTGCCAGCAGCTTTCGGTTGGGACAGGGAGTAGATGAGCAGTTCTTC. As protein: CASSFRLGQGVDEQFF. The chain links TRBV7-2 to TRBJ2-1; 9 bases fit TRBD1. The ends lost 3 bases at V and 8 bases at J; junction bases unmatched: 11. CDR1 and CDR2 (germline): SGHTA, FQGNSA. The CDR3 length is 16 residues.

This clone occurred once. This chain uses TRBV11-2 with TRBJ2-7; D is ambiguous. CDR1 and CDR2 from the germline V gene are SGHAT and FQNNGV. The CDR3 runs to 14 residues. The V gene lost 5 bases and the J gene lost 1 base, with 12 bases spanning the gap. In nucleotides, the CDR3 is TGTGCCAGCAGCCCTCTTCCGGCATCCTACGAGCAGTACTTC. Its protein is CASSPLPASYEQYF.